What follows are 18 T cell receptor beta chains derived from one specimen sequenced in a study of cytomegalovirus exposure and HLA in healthy donors. Measured with immunoSEQ multiplex PCR; TCRdb has only the in-frame clones, and not every one. This repertoire shows some 170,000 clones, under 90% found once; its top ten account for about 9.3%. Sequencing was performed on PBMCs. These receptors all stem from a woman under 30 in good health and CMV-seropositive.

V gene TRBV12-5 combines with J gene TRBJ1-2, with no clear D. Germline CDR1 LGHNT, CDR2 FRNRAP. Trimming took 1 base from V and 1 from J, leaving 4 bases between them. The length of the CDR3 is 13 residues. The DNA for the CDR3 is TGTGCTAGTGGTTTGGCAGTTAACTATGGCTACACCTTC. It encodes CASGLAVNYGYTF.

This chain connects TRBV5-1 to TRBJ2-1, with 7 bases identical to TRBD2. Losses at the gene ends were 3 bases for V and 9 bases for J; bases not matched to a gene: 6. Germline-derived CDR1 and CDR2 are SGHRS and YFSETQ. This CDR3 is built from 13 residues. CDR3 bases: TGCGCCAGCAGCTCCCTTTTAGCGGGTGAGCAGTTCTTC. Its translation: CASSSLLAGEQFF.

This clone came up a few times. The genes are TRBV6-5 and TRBJ2-5; D may be TRBD2 (6 bases). The V gene lost 4 bases and the J gene lost 4 bases, with 13 bases spanning the gap. The germline V gene encodes CDR1 MNHEY and CDR2 SVGAGI. The CDR3 extends over 14 amino acids. The chain's CDR3 is CASSSGLSGETQYF. As DNA, the CDR3 is TGTGCCAGCAGTTCGGGACTCTCTGGAGAGACCCAGTACTTC.

This chain uses TRBV15 with TRBJ2-7; D gene uncertain. This CDR3 has 13 residues. Looked up from germline, CDR1 is LNHNV and CDR2 is YYDKDF (reference sequence). Trimming stripped 0 bases from V and 2 bases from J, with 5 bases between. Here the CDR3 DNA reads TGTGCCACCAGCAGAGACTACCCCTACGAGCAGTACTTC. Protein: CATSRDYPYEQYF.

This clone occurred once. The J gene is TRBJ2-2, the V gene TRBV7-2; D is possibly TRBD2 (5 bases). Trimming shortened V by 1 base and J by 2 bases, and 8 bases separated the two germline ends. The CDR3 extends over 15 amino acids. CDR1 and CDR2 (germline): SGHTA, FQGNSA. The CDR3 reads CASSLDGVNTGELFF. The CDR3 nucleotides are TGTGCCAGCAGCTTAGACGGGGTTAACACCGGGGAGCTGTTTTTT.

The chain joins TRBV28 to TRBJ1-4, with 8 bases matching TRBD1. The ends lost 10 bases at V and 11 bases at J; junction bases unmatched: 15. Germline V gene data show CDR1 as MDHEN and CDR2 as SYDVKM. The CDR3 is 14 residues long. This CDR3 reads CAKYGQGRLGKLFF. The CDR3 DNA is TGTGCCAAGTATGGACAGGGACGTTTGGGGAAACTGTTTTTT.

Written as DNA, the CDR3 is TGTGCCAGCGGAATACCGGGAGGCACAGATACGCAGTATTTT. As protein: CASGIPGGTDTQYF. V gene TRBV6-5 combines with J gene TRBJ2-3; D possibly corresponds to TRBD2 (6 bases). The V gene lost 8 bases and the J gene lost 1 base, with 13 bases spanning the gap. This CDR3 contains 14 residues. Germline assignment: CDR1 MNHEY and CDR2 SVGAGI.

The chain links TRBV2 to TRBJ2-6; 7 bases agree with TRBD2. The V gene's germline CDR1 is SNHLY and CDR2 FYNNEI. The CDR3 covers 18 residues. The trim removed 2 bases at V and 0 bases at J, leaving 7 bases unmatched. The CDR3 sequence is CASSEWGGIGSGANVLTF. The CDR3 nucleotides are TGTGCCAGCAGTGAATGGGGGGGTATCGGCTCTGGGGCCAACGTCCTGACTTTC.

The V gene is TRBV18, the J gene TRBJ1-2, with 7 nucleotides matching TRBD1. Germline V gene sequence: CDR1 KGHSH, CDR2 LQKENI. Germline trimming cut 4 bases from V and 8 bases from J; bases unmatched to any gene: 13. The CDR3 has 15 residues. The CDR3 DNA reads as TGTGCCAGCTCACTGACCACCGGGACAGAGACGGGCTACACCTTC. The encoded protein is CASSLTTGTETGYTF.

This chain uses TRBV5-4 with TRBJ2-7; weak D call: TRBD1 (6 bases). CDR1 and CDR2 (germline): SGHNT, YYREEE (reference sequence). This CDR3 comprises 13 residues. The V end lost 2 bases, the J end lost 3 bases, and 9 bases lay between the germline ends. The CDR3 coding sequence is TGTGCCAGCAGCTTCGGACAGTTCTACGAGCAGTACTTC. This gives the protein CASSFGQFYEQYF.

V gene TRBV18 combines with J gene TRBJ2-2, with 9 bases aligning to TRBD1. CDR1 and CDR2 (germline): KGHSH, LQKENI. Germline trimming cut 6 bases from V and 3 bases from J; bases unmatched to any gene: 5. This CDR3 has 15 amino acids. CDR3 nucleotides: TGTGCCAGCTCTTCCGGGACAGGGTACACCGGGGAGCTGTTTTTT. Translating it yields CASSSGTGYTGELFF.

The V and J genes are TRBV4-2 and TRBJ2-7, with 8 positions matching TRBD2. This CDR3 has 17 residues. The V gene end was trimmed by 6 bases and the J gene end by 7 bases; junction bases not matched to a gene: 20. CDR1 and CDR2 from the germline V gene are LGHNA and YNFKEQ. For the CDR3, the DNA is TGTGCCAGCAGGAAAGAATTGGCGGGGGGCTCCCTGGGGGAGCAGTACTTC. The encoded protein is CASRKELAGGSLGEQYF.

The rearrangement joins TRBV5-1 to TRBJ2-3; 9 bases fit TRBD1. Germline V gives CDR1 SGHRS, CDR2 YFSETQ. The trim removed 4 bases at V and 4 bases at J, leaving 7 bases unmatched. The CDR3 has 15 amino acids. CDR3 DNA sequence: TGCGCCAGCAGCCTGAAGGGACAGGGCGCAGATACGCAGTATTTT. This translates into CASSLKGQGADTQYF.

This clone occurred a few times. J is TRBJ2-2 and V is TRBV4-1; 7 nucleotides line up with TRBD1. This CDR3 contains 15 residues. V was clipped by 2 bases and J by 2 bases; unmatched bases: 2. CDR1 MGHRA and CDR2 YSYEKL come from the germline V gene. The CDR3 region has the DNA TGCGCCAGCAGCCAACGGGACAGAAACACCGGGGAGCTGTTTTTT. Translated, it gives CASSQRDRNTGELFF.

V is TRBV11-2 and J is TRBJ2-5; D is ambiguous. Per germline, CDR1 SGHAT and CDR2 FQNNGV. There are 15 residues in the CDR3. V lost 2 bases and J 0 bases, leaving 10 bases between the germline ends. CDR3: CASSLMGTNQETQYF. The CDR3 DNA reads TGTGCCAGCAGCTTAATGGGCACAAACCAAGAGACCCAGTACTTC.

Here the CDR3 reads CASTSLASLETQYF. The CDR3 DNA follows: TGTGCCAGCACCAGCCTAGCCTCACTAGAGACCCAGTACTTC. The chain uses TRBV2 and TRBJ2-5; possibly TRBD2 for D (5 bases). Germline V gene data show CDR1 as SNHLY and CDR2 as FYNNEI. The CDR3 totals 14 residues. The V and J ends lost 7 bases and 4 bases respectively, with 16 bases between them.

This chain joins TRBV15 and TRBJ1-5; D possibly corresponds to TRBD1 (5 bases). CDR1 is LNHNV, CDR2 YYDKDF, per germline (reference sequence). V was pared by 1 base and J by 7 bases, with 17 bases between. The CDR3 loop spans 16 amino acids. CDR3 region: CATSRVGSGYAQPQHF. The CDR3 DNA is TGTGCCACCAGCAGAGTGGGGTCAGGGTATGCGCAGCCCCAGCATTTT.

The rearrangement links TRBV18 to TRBJ2-7, with 10 bases that match TRBD2. The CDR3 spans 17 residues. Germline CDR1 KGHSH, CDR2 LQKENI. V was pared by 0 bases and J by 4 bases, with 9 bases of the junction left unmatched. CDR3 protein: CASSPPPYSGRWYEQYF. The CDR3 nucleotides are TGTGCCAGCTCACCACCGCCCTATAGCGGGAGGTGGTACGAGCAGTACTTC. The full variable domain, its missing parts supplied by reference TRBV18 and TRBJ2-7, is NAGVMQNPRHLVRRRGQEARLRCSPMKGHSHVYWYRQLPEEGLKFMVYLQKENIIDESGMPKERFSAEFPKEGPSILRIQQVVRGDSAAYFCASSPPPYSGRWYEQYFGPGTRLTVT.